Following are 32 T cell receptor beta chains from one sample sequenced in a study of cytomegalovirus exposure and HLA in healthy donors. With 60 Vbeta and 13 Jbeta primers, the PCR was carried out. The repertoire was sequenced with immunoSEQ multiplex PCR; TCRdb's copy has only in-frame clones and lacks some. The profile shows about 190,000 clones, almost 75% of them singletons. Input material: PBMCs. These receptors all come from a woman aged 25-40 years in good health and CMV-seropositive.

The chain employs TRBV6-5 and TRBJ2-5, with 7 bases that match TRBD2. The CDR3 runs 14 residues. Germline values: CDR1 MNHEY, CDR2 SVGAGI. V was clipped by 4 bases and J by 4 bases; unmatched bases: 6. The CDR3 DNA reads as TGTGCCAGCAGTTCCCGGGAGGCCGGAGAGACCCAGTACTTC. Translated, it gives CASSSREAGETQYF.

The chain combines TRBV11-2 with TRBJ2-1; 9 nucleotides agree with TRBD2. V trimming: 5 bases; J trimming: 8 bases; junction bases outside the gene matches: 10. Germline CDR1 SGHAT, CDR2 FQNNGV. The CDR3 has 15 residues. CDR3: CASSRGTSMEDEQFF. The CDR3 DNA reads TGTGCCAGCAGCCGAGGGACTAGCATGGAGGATGAGCAGTTCTTC. The entire variable domain, with the rest obtained from reference TRBV11-2 and TRBJ2-1, is as follows: EAGVAQSPRYKIIEKRQSVAFWCNPISGHATLYWYQQILGQGPKLLIQFQNNGVVDDSQLPKDRFSAERLKGVDSTLKIQPAKLEDSAVYLCASSRGTSMEDEQFFGPGTRLTVL.

This sequence joins TRBV10-2 and TRBJ2-1, with 12 bases matching TRBD2. This CDR3 contains 17 residues. After removal of 10 bases from V and 6 bases from J, the junction contained 16 bases not matched to a gene. From germline, CDR1 is WSHSY and CDR2 SAAADI. CDR3 in DNA: TGCGCCACCAAACTAGCGGGAGGAATGGGTACAGGCAATGAGCAGTTCTTC. As protein: CATKLAGGMGTGNEQFF.

Concerning this clone: Other DNA sequences of this sample code for an identical CDR3. The rearrangement joins TRBV27 to TRBJ2-7; 9 bases are shared with TRBD2. The CDR3 contains 13 residues. The germline CDR1 and CDR2 sequences are MNHEY and SMNVEV (reference sequence). V lost 6 bases to trimming and J lost 2 bases; unmatched junction nucleotides: 2. This chain's CDR3 is CASSLAGPYEQYF. The CDR3, as DNA: TGTGCCAGCAGCCTAGCGGGGCCCTACGAGCAGTACTTC.

V and J are TRBV10-1 and TRBJ2-7, with 7 bases matching TRBD1. CDR1 and CDR2 (germline): WNHNN, SYGVQD (reference sequence). CDR3 length: 15 amino acids. With V trimmed by 0 bases and J by 2 bases, 4 bases remained unmatched. The CDR3 reads CASSESWTGTYEQYF. CDR3 coding DNA: TGCGCCAGCAGTGAGTCTTGGACAGGCACCTACGAGCAGTACTTC.

This clone was counted a few times. The genes are TRBV27 and TRBJ1-2, with 9 positions matching TRBD1. J was trimmed by 7 bases and V by 3 bases; bases with no gene match: 9. There are 15 residues in the CDR3. Germline V gives CDR1 MNHEY, CDR2 SMNVEV (reference sequence). CDR3 residues: CASSFSGTGIFGYTF. DNA of the CDR3: TGTGCCAGCAGTTTCTCCGGGACAGGGATTTTTGGCTACACCTTC.

J is TRBJ2-5 and V is TRBV7-9; D is uncertain. The CDR3 is 12 residues long. V was shortened by 5 bases and J by 5 bases, with 9 bases between the two germline ends. Germline assignment: CDR1 SEHNR and CDR2 FQNEAQ (reference sequence). CDR3 DNA sequence: TGTGCCAGCAGCCCCGTCCCGGAGACCCAGTACTTC. It codes for CASSPVPETQYF.

This clone was seen a handful of times. V and J are TRBV5-8 and TRBJ2-1; 10 bases fit TRBD2. Germline CDR1 SGHTS, CDR2 YDEGEE. The V segment lost 1 base and the J segment 6 bases; nucleotides outside the gene matches: 4. The CDR3 sequence is 15 residues long. In DNA, the CDR3 is TGTGCCAGCAGCTTGTCTAGCGGGAGAATCAATGAGCAGTTCTTC. Translated: CASSLSSGRINEQFF.

The CDR3 nucleotides read TGCGCCAGCAGCCGGACAGGGGGAGAAGAAAAACTGTTTTTT. Its translation is CASSRTGGEEKLFF. The chain employs TRBV5-1 and TRBJ1-4; 10 bases line up with TRBD1. This CDR3 contains 14 residues. V shed 4 bases and J 8 bases; nucleotides not matched to a gene: 5. Germline CDR1 SGHRS, CDR2 YFSETQ.

In its sample, this clone was seen a few times. The V and J genes are TRBV7-9 and TRBJ1-1, with 9 positions matching TRBD1. The V gene end was trimmed by 1 base and the J gene end by 6 bases; junction bases not matched to a gene: 6. Per the germline V gene, CDR1 is SEHNR and CDR2 is FQNEAQ (reference sequence). The CDR3 runs 15 residues. The CDR3 is CASSLETGGRSEAFF. In nucleotides, the CDR3 is TGTGCCAGCAGCTTAGAGACAGGGGGACGATCTGAAGCTTTCTTT.

The chain is built from TRBV7-8 and TRBJ2-5; unclear D gene. The J call may be in error: the DNA end matches TRBJ2-7 better. In germline, CDR1 is SGHVS, CDR2 FQNEAQ. CDR3 length equals 13 residues. CDR3 DNA: TGTGCCAGCAGCCTACGTCTAGGCGACGAGCAGTACTTC. It translates to CASSLRLGDEQYF.

This rearrangement joins TRBV7-2 to TRBJ2-5; D is unclear. CDR1 and CDR2 from the germline V gene are SGHTA and FQGNSA. The V and J ends lost 2 bases and 2 bases respectively, with 6 bases between them. This CDR3 spans 13 amino acids. CDR3 sequence reads: CASSLTWQETQYF. CDR3 DNA sequence: TGTGCCAGCAGCTTAACTTGGCAAGAGACCCAGTACTTC.

The chain employs TRBV13 and TRBJ2-1; D not certain. With 3 bases removed from V and 5 bases from J, the gap between germline ends came to 14 bases. CDR1 PRHDT and CDR2 FYEKMQ come from the germline V gene (reference sequence). The CDR3 is 15 residues long. CDR3 region: CASSFLRGLDNEQFF. The CDR3 nucleotides read TGTGCCAGCAGCTTTCTCCGCGGATTAGACAATGAGCAGTTCTTC.

This chain links TRBV6-5 with TRBJ2-1, with 11 bases fitting TRBD1. The CDR3 covers 15 residues. The V segment lost 6 bases and the J segment 7 bases; nucleotides outside the gene matches: 8. Germline CDR1 and CDR2: MNHEY and SVGAGI. The CDR3 region has the DNA TGTGCCAGCAGAGCCGGGACAGGGGGTGAAAATGAGCAGTTCTTC. Protein sequence: CASRAGTGGENEQFF.

This sequence joins TRBV5-6 and TRBJ2-2; TRBD2 is a possible D gene (6 bases). In germline, CDR1 is SGHDT, CDR2 YYEEEE. The CDR3 extends over 14 amino acids. The V and J ends lost 4 bases and 5 bases respectively, with 12 bases between them. Here the CDR3 reads CASSGTGETGELFF. The CDR3 DNA reads TGTGCCAGCAGCGGGACGGGAGAGACCGGGGAGCTGTTTTTT.

The J gene is TRBJ2-7, the V gene TRBV12-5; TRBD1 might be the D (6 bases). Germline CDR1 reads LGHNT; CDR2 reads FRNRAP. Trimming shortened V by 6 bases and J by 6 bases, and 15 bases separated the two germline ends. The CDR3 sequence is 13 residues long. This CDR3 is CASGGLRGCEQYF. The CDR3 nucleotides read TGTGCTAGTGGGGGGCTCAGGGGCTGCGAGCAGTACTTC.

The gene calls are TRBV19 and TRBJ2-1; D not resolved. The CDR3 spans 12 residues. V shed 7 bases and J shed 2 bases, with 6 bases lying between them. Germline loops: CDR1 LNHDA, CDR2 SQIVND (reference sequence). This CDR3 is CASISAYNEQFF. The CDR3, as DNA: TGTGCCAGTATCTCGGCCTACAATGAGCAGTTCTTC.

The chain combines TRBV7-2 with TRBJ1-4, with 7 bases aligning to TRBD1. This CDR3 has 15 amino acids. Germline V gives CDR1 SGHTA, CDR2 FQGNSA. V lost 0 bases to trimming and J lost 7 bases; unmatched junction nucleotides: 5. Here the CDR3 reads CASSLAGTDGEKLFF. The CDR3 DNA follows: TGTGCCAGCAGCTTAGCTGGGACAGACGGTGAAAAACTGTTTTTT. The complete variable domain, with remaining parts taken from reference TRBV7-2 and TRBJ1-4, reads GAGVSQSPSNKVTEKGKDVELRCDPISGHTALYWYRQSLGQGLEFLIYFQGNSAPDKSGLPSDRFSAERTGGSVSTLTIQRTQQEDSAVYLCASSLAGTDGEKLFFGSGTQLSVL.

This chain joins TRBV28 and TRBJ2-7; 10 bases are a match to TRBD2. Germline V gene lookup returns CDR1 MDHEN and CDR2 SYDVKM. This CDR3 contains 14 residues. Trimming removed 1 base from V and 5 bases from J; junction bases left unmatched: 2. CDR3 nucleotides: TGTGCCAGCAGTTTATTGCTAGCGGGGGACGAGCAGTACTTC. It specifies CASSLLLAGDEQYF. Supplemented by reference TRBV28 and TRBJ2-7, the full variable domain reads DVKVTQSSRYLVKRTGEKVFLECVQDMDHENMFWYRQDPGLGLRLIYFSYDVKMKEKGDIPEGYSVSREKKERFSLILESASTNQTSMYLCASSLLLAGDEQYFGPGTRLTVT.

The J gene is TRBJ1-1, the V gene TRBV6-1, with D tentatively TRBD1 (6 bases). The CDR3 spans 15 residues. V was cut by 2 bases and J by 3 bases, with 13 bases left in between. Germline loops: CDR1 MNHNS, CDR2 SASEGT. The CDR3 bases are TGTGCCAGCAGTGAAAGGGGGGGAAGGTACACTGAAGCTTTCTTT. The encoded protein is CASSERGGRYTEAFF.

This chain connects TRBV2 to TRBJ2-7, with 9 nucleotides matching TRBD1. Trimming took 4 bases from V and 3 from J; bases not matched to a gene: 7. Germline CDR1 and CDR2: SNHLY and FYNNEI. The CDR3 contains 15 residues. The CDR3 is CASSGLGQGRYEQYF. The CDR3 DNA is TGTGCCAGCAGTGGTTTGGGACAGGGCCGCTACGAGCAGTACTTC.

The genes are TRBV27 and TRBJ1-5, with TRBD1 as a possible D gene (5 bases). The CDR3 totals 13 residues. Per the germline V gene, CDR1 is MNHEY and CDR2 is SMNVEV (reference sequence). Trimming shortened V by 6 bases and J by 7 bases, and 13 bases separated the two germline ends. The CDR3 bases are TGTGCCAGCAGCCGGGGGGGTCGCCAGCCCCAGCATTTT. It yields the protein CASSRGGRQPQHF.

This chain connects TRBV27 to TRBJ1-5; D perhaps matches TRBD1 (6 bases). The V end was cut by 3 bases, the J end by 8 bases, with 20 bases between. CDR3 length equals 16 residues. Germline assignment: CDR1 MNHEY and CDR2 SMNVEV (reference sequence). The CDR3 bases are TGTGCCAGCAGTTTCAGTCGGACAGATATCATTAAGCCCCAGCATTTT. Translated, it gives CASSFSRTDIIKPQHF.

This clone was observed a single time. V is TRBV28 and J is TRBJ2-7, with a possible D match to TRBD2 (5 bases). Trimming stripped 2 bases from V and 7 bases from J, with 15 bases between. The germline V gene encodes CDR1 MDHEN and CDR2 SYDVKM. The CDR3 extends over 14 amino acids. The CDR3, as DNA: TGTGCCAGCAGTTTAATTGGACTCACGGTGGAGCAGTACTTC. Translation gives CASSLIGLTVEQYF.

This clone was seen just once. This chain joins TRBV5-1 and TRBJ1-1; 8 nucleotides match TRBD1. The ends lost 4 bases at V and 4 bases at J; junction bases unmatched: 9. Per the germline V gene, CDR1 is SGHRS and CDR2 is YFSETQ. CDR3 length equals 15 residues. The CDR3 DNA follows: TGCGCCAGCAGCGGCGGGACAGGTCTGAGCACTGAAGCTTTCTTT. Residues: CASSGGTGLSTEAFF.

Of note for this clone: The sample has other DNA sequences that encode this CDR3 too. The rearrangement links TRBV28 to TRBJ1-1; no definite D call. CDR1 is MDHEN and CDR2 is SYDVKM in the germline V gene. There are 12 residues in the CDR3. V was cut by 6 bases and J by 5 bases, with 10 bases left in between. The CDR3 region is CASRLQETEAFF. The CDR3 DNA follows: TGTGCCAGCAGGCTGCAGGAAACTGAAGCTTTCTTT.

The rearrangement uses TRBV4-1 and TRBJ2-7; 9 nucleotides agree with TRBD2. Germline CDR1 MGHRA, CDR2 YSYEKL. V was pared by 3 bases and J by 6 bases, with 9 bases of the junction left unmatched. The CDR3 length is 15 residues. CDR3 protein: CASSHSSGTLLEQYF. CDR3 in DNA: TGCGCCAGCAGCCATTCTAGCGGGACCCTTCTCGAGCAGTACTTC.

This chain connects TRBV9 to TRBJ1-2, with D hard to call. V lost 0 bases, J lost 0 bases, and 9 bases lay in between. This CDR3 comprises 15 residues. Germline-derived CDR1 and CDR2 are SGDLS and YYNGEE. CDR3 loop: CASSVDAMPNYGYTF. CDR3 in DNA: TGTGCCAGCAGCGTAGACGCGATGCCTAACTATGGCTACACCTTC.

This clone was seen a handful of times. This chain links TRBV28 with TRBJ2-1; D not certain. V was shortened by 3 bases and J by 6 bases, with 6 bases between the two germline ends. Germline loops: CDR1 MDHEN, CDR2 SYDVKM. The CDR3 has 12 residues. The CDR3 loop reads CASSLRLNEQFF. CDR3 nucleotide sequence: TGTGCCAGCAGTTTGAGACTCAATGAGCAGTTCTTC.

This chain connects TRBV4-1 to TRBJ2-7; 14 bases line up with TRBD2. V lost 8 bases and J lost 4; bases outside the gene matches: 7. Germline CDR1 is MGHRA and CDR2 is YSYEKL. The CDR3 is 15 residues long. This chain's CDR3 is CASRGLAGVGYEQYF. The CDR3 region has the DNA TGCGCCAGCCGGGGACTAGCGGGAGTAGGTTACGAGCAGTACTTC.

About this clone itself: Compared with germline, one end of the junction differs, possibly owing to a read error. V usage is TRBV10-3 and J usage is TRBJ2-3, with D unclear. Per germline, CDR1 ENHRY and CDR2 SYGVKD. The CDR3 length is 15 residues. Here the CDR3 reads CALSDVTSGTDTQYF. In DNA, the CDR3 is TGTGCCCTCAGTGACGTTACCAGCGGCACAGATACGCAGTATTTT.

The chain employs TRBV20-1 and TRBJ1-2; TRBD1 is a possible D gene (5 bases). Germline lookup yields CDR1 DFQATT and CDR2 SNEGSKA (reference sequence). The CDR3 is 11 residues long. V lost 8 bases to trimming and J lost 5 bases, with 12 bases between them. The CDR3 region is CSMPGGYGYTF. The CDR3 DNA sequence: TGCAGTATGCCTGGGGGGTATGGCTACACCTTC.